The clone carrying this T cell receptor beta chain appeared once. Its antigen is unknown. These data originate in a study of early T cells in non-severe SARS-CoV-2 infection. Looking at the study overall: RNA in bulk from unsorted whole blood was sequenced, and chains were unpaired. Findings and caveats of the study: VDJdb matching skewed toward anti-spike CD8 responses, missing private and CD4 specificities.

Researchers attached unique molecular identifiers to individual cDNA molecules. TCRdb re-derived calls from the 5' RACE reads in MiXCR, one entry per CDR3 protein. This table holds tens of thousands of distinct CDR3 sequences, 9% to 15% found once. This CDR3 has 17 residues. With 0 bases clipped from V and 6 bases from J, the junction kept 7 bases outside the gene matches. Germline V gene sequence: CDR1 MNHEY, CDR2 SVGAGI. V gene TRBV6-5 combines with J gene TRBJ2-2; 10 bases fit TRBD2. The origin of this receptor is an adult who was a healthcare worker with PCR-confirmed SARS-CoV-2 infection or an uninfected control (not recorded which). Sequencing was carried out using whole blood. For the CDR3, the DNA is TGTGCCAGCAGTTACTCTGGGCTAGCGGGAGCCCCCGGGGAGCTGTTTTTT. Protein sequence: CASSYSGLAGAPGELFF.